These 32 T cell receptor beta chains came from one sample sequenced in a study of shared clonotypes between healthy human individuals. Positive CCR7 selection of CD45RO-negative cells yielded the naive CD8 cells, and terminally differentiated effector memory CD45RA+ cells were excluded. The assay was immunoSEQ multiplex PCR, and TCRdb's table has in-frame clones only and misses some. The profile shows some 2,100,000 clones, 85% to 95% of them singletons. Sequencing was performed on naive CD8+ T cells from PBMCs. These TCRs come from a man aged 18 to 30 in good health. Some clones in this sample may be carry-over from other donors' samples.

The chain has TRBV6-1 and TRBJ2-7; 9 bases are a match to TRBD2. The junction had 7 bases not matched to a gene; V was cut back by 10 bases and J by 6 bases. CDR1 is MNHNS, CDR2 SASEGT, per germline. The CDR3 extends over 12 amino acids. CDR3 nucleotides: TGTGCCACCCTAGGACTAGCGTTCGAGCAGTACTTC. This gives the protein CATLGLAFEQYF.

The sample holds one count of this clone. The chain has TRBV12-5 and TRBJ1-1, with TRBD1 as a possible D gene (5 bases). The germline CDR1 and CDR2 sequences are LGHNT and FRNRAP. The CDR3 length is 15 residues. V lost 1 base, J lost 1 base, and 10 bases lay in between. The CDR3 bases are TGTGCTAGTGGTTTGGGATATGGGGGGAACACTGAAGCTTTCTTT. It encodes CASGLGYGGNTEAFF. Filled out from reference TRBV12-5 and TRBJ1-1, the complete variable domain reads DARVTQTPRHKVTEMGQEVTMRCQPILGHNTVFWYRQTMMQGLELLAYFRNRAPLDDSGMPKDRFSAEMPDATLATLKIQPSEPRDSAVYFCASGLGYGGNTEAFFGQGTRLTVV.

The rearrangement uses TRBV29-1 and TRBJ2-2, with 9 bases fitting TRBD1. The V gene's germline CDR1 is SQVTM and CDR2 ANQGSEA. V was pared by 7 bases and J by 3 bases, with 3 bases of the junction left unmatched. The CDR3 contains 13 residues. CDR3: CSGWDRDTGELFF. The CDR3 DNA reads TGCAGCGGATGGGACAGGGACACCGGGGAGCTGTTTTTT.

The chain links TRBV11-2 to TRBJ2-5; a weak D match, TRBD2 (5 bases). V dropped 6 bases and J dropped 3 bases, with 14 bases sitting between them. From germline, CDR1 is SGHAT and CDR2 FQNNGV. CDR3 length: 14 residues. The CDR3 loop reads CASRPSGPKETQYF. The CDR3 nucleotides are TGTGCCAGCAGACCCAGCGGCCCGAAAGAGACCCAGTACTTC.

This rearrangement joins TRBV9 to TRBJ2-1; either TRBD1 or TRBD2 may fit D (5 bases each). This CDR3 contains 17 residues. V was trimmed by 0 bases and J by 2 bases, leaving 15 bases between them. Germline V gene data show CDR1 as SGDLS and CDR2 as YYNGEE. CDR3 sequence reads: CASSVEKGRVTYNEQFF. In nucleotides, the CDR3 is TGTGCCAGCAGCGTAGAGAAGGGGCGGGTCACCTACAATGAGCAGTTCTTC.

The chain uses TRBV11-2 and TRBJ1-3, with D unclear. Between the trimmed V and J ends, which lost 5 bases and 0 bases, there was a span of 14 bases. Germline values: CDR1 SGHAT, CDR2 FQNNGV. This CDR3 is built from 16 residues. The CDR3, as DNA: TGTGCCAGCAGCCACAGCCCCTTGGTCTCTGGAAACACCATATATTTT. Its protein product is CASSHSPLVSGNTIYF. Variable domain in full (rest from reference TRBV11-2 and TRBJ1-3): EAGVAQSPRYKIIEKRQSVAFWCNPISGHATLYWYQQILGQGPKLLIQFQNNGVVDDSQLPKDRFSAERLKGVDSTLKIQPAKLEDSAVYLCASSHSPLVSGNTIYFGEGSWLTVV.

V is TRBV19 and J is TRBJ2-6; D is ambiguous. This CDR3 has 15 residues. V gave up 0 bases and J gave up 4 bases, with 7 bases separating them. The germline CDR1 and CDR2 sequences are LNHDA and SQIVND (reference sequence). The CDR3: CASSIEASGANVLTF. The CDR3 DNA is TGTGCCAGTAGTATAGAGGCTTCAGGGGCCAACGTCCTGACTTTC.

The gene calls are TRBV7-3 and TRBJ2-3; D is perhaps TRBD2 (6 bases). Germline lookup yields CDR1 SGHTA and CDR2 FQGTGA. The CDR3 runs 13 residues. V lost 6 bases, J lost 3 bases, and 10 bases lay in between. CDR3 sequence (DNA): TGTGCCAGCAGGTTCGGAGGGACAGATACGCAGTATTTT. Amino acids: CASRFGGTDTQYF.

V is TRBV4-3 and J is TRBJ2-1, with 16 positions matching TRBD2. V lost 1 base to trimming and J lost 7 bases; unmatched junction nucleotides: 7. This CDR3 comprises 18 residues. Germline V gene data show CDR1 as LGHNA and CDR2 as YSLEER. The CDR3, as DNA: TGCGCCAGCAGCCAAGTTTTAACGGGACTAGCGGGAGGGAATGAGCAGTTCTTC. The encoded protein is CASSQVLTGLAGGNEQFF.

This chain uses TRBV28 with TRBJ2-7; 7 nucleotides match TRBD2. The germline V gene encodes CDR1 MDHEN and CDR2 SYDVKM. V shed 5 bases, J shed 2 bases, and the junction held 6 bases outside the gene matches. This CDR3 region has 14 residues. The DNA of the CDR3 is TGTGCCAGCAGTCCTAGCGGAAAAACCTACGAGCAGTACTTC. Translation gives CASSPSGKTYEQYF.

The rearrangement uses TRBV2 and TRBJ2-7; D uncertain. Germline V CDR1 and CDR2: SNHLY, FYNNEI. Trimming stripped 9 bases from V and 0 bases from J, with 6 bases between. This CDR3 is built from 11 residues. CDR3 coding DNA: TGTGCCAGTTTTCTCTCCTACGAGCAGTACTTC. This sequence encodes CASFLSYEQYF.

The genes are TRBV7-9 and TRBJ2-7; tentatively, D is TRBD1 or TRBD2 (5 bases each). Trimming cost V 5 bases and J 3 bases, with 26 bases left between them. Germline lookup yields CDR1 SEHNR and CDR2 FQNEAQ (reference sequence). The CDR3 runs 18 residues. In nucleotides, the CDR3 is TGTGCCAGCAGCCCGGGACCCCCAGCCAGCTCCAGCATCTACGAGCAGTACTTC. Translation gives CASSPGPPASSSIYEQYF.

This rearrangement joins TRBV6-1 to TRBJ2-4, with unresolved D. Trimming took 5 bases from V and 1 from J, leaving 12 bases between them. The germline V gene encodes CDR1 MNHNS and CDR2 SASEGT. CDR3 length: 15 residues. CDR3 sequence: CASSLLGGAKNIQYF. DNA of the CDR3: TGTGCCAGCAGTCTCTTAGGTGGGGCCAAAAACATTCAGTACTTC.

This clone occurred once. V usage is TRBV7-2 and J usage is TRBJ2-1; D gene ambiguous. CDR1 and CDR2 from the germline V gene are SGHTA and FQGNSA. Trimming removed 1 base from V and 0 bases from J, with 7 bases in between. CDR3 length: 15 residues. DNA for the CDR3: TGTGCCAGCAGCTTAGTACTTTCCTCCTACAATGAGCAGTTCTTC. Protein: CASSLVLSSYNEQFF.

The chain couples TRBV5-1 to TRBJ1-1; 7 nucleotides align to TRBD1. This CDR3 spans 15 amino acids. V trimming: 0 bases; J trimming: 6 bases; junction bases outside the gene matches: 8. Looked up from germline, CDR1 is SGHRS and CDR2 is YFSETQ. The CDR3 loop is CASSLVPGGSAEAFF. DNA for the CDR3: TGCGCCAGCAGCTTGGTGCCAGGGGGGTCCGCTGAAGCTTTCTTT.

This chain links TRBV10-1 with TRBJ2-1; the D call may be TRBD1 or TRBD2 (5 bases each). V was trimmed by 5 bases and J by 7 bases, leaving 15 bases between them. CDR1 WNHNN and CDR2 SYGVQD come from the germline V gene (reference sequence). The CDR3 runs to 14 residues. The CDR3 sequence: CASSMGERRNEQFF. The CDR3 region has the DNA TGCGCCAGCAGTATGGGGGAGAGAAGGAATGAGCAGTTCTTC.

This chain connects TRBV7-9 to TRBJ2-7; no definite D call. This CDR3 contains 12 residues. In germline, CDR1 is SEHNR, CDR2 FQNEAQ (reference sequence). Deletions cut 3 bases from V and 6 bases from J, with 9 bases between. CDR3 nucleotide sequence: TGTGCCAGCAGCTTCCTACAAGGCGAGCAGTACTTC. This sequence encodes CASSFLQGEQYF. Full variable domain (remainder filled in from reference TRBV7-9 and TRBJ2-7): DTGVSQNPRHKITKRGQNVTFRCDPISEHNRLYWYRQTLGQGPEFLTYFQNEAQLEKSRLLSDRFSAERPKGSFSTLEIQRTEQGDSAMYLCASSFLQGEQYFGPGTRLTVT.

This clone showed up just once. This rearrangement joins TRBV5-5 to TRBJ2-7, with D maybe TRBD1 (6 bases). This CDR3 contains 15 residues. V shed 3 bases and J shed 2 bases, with 15 bases lying between them. Germline lookup yields CDR1 SGHKS and CDR2 YYEKEE (reference sequence). Here the CDR3 reads CASSYTDRNPYEQYF. In DNA, the CDR3 is TGTGCCAGCAGCTATACGGACAGAAACCCCTACGAGCAGTACTTC. Based on the CDR3 plus reference TRBV5-5 and TRBJ2-7, the full variable domain is DAGVTQSPTHLIKTRGQQVTLRCSPISGHKSVSWYQQVLGQGPQFIFQYYEKEERGRGNFPDRFSARQFPNYSSELNVNALLLGDSALYLCASSYTDRNPYEQYFGPGTRLTVT.

V is TRBV7-2 and J is TRBJ1-4; perhaps TRBD1 as D (5 bases). This CDR3 is built from 18 residues. Germline values: CDR1 SGHTA, CDR2 FQGNSA. V lost 6 bases to trimming and J lost 0 bases, with 20 bases between them. The CDR3 DNA sequence: TGTGCCAGCAGTCTCGCGGGGCGACGTTATGCAACTAATGAAAAACTGTTTTTT. Translating gives CASSLAGRRYATNEKLFF.

V is TRBV5-4 and J is TRBJ2-1; TRBD2 agrees at 8 bases. CDR1 and CDR2 (germline): SGHNT, YYREEE (reference sequence). Germline trimming cut 2 bases from V and 2 bases from J; bases unmatched to any gene: 6. This CDR3 region has 16 residues. The CDR3: CASSFKRERAYNEQFF. The CDR3 DNA reads TGTGCCAGCAGCTTCAAGCGGGAGCGGGCCTACAATGAGCAGTTCTTC.

The chain recombines TRBV28 with TRBJ1-1, with no clear D. The CDR3 totals 13 residues. Trimming removed 4 bases at V and 7 bases at J, with 13 bases between. Germline V gene data show CDR1 as MDHEN and CDR2 as SYDVKM. The CDR3 region is CASSWSGVGEAFF. In DNA form, the CDR3 reads TGTGCCAGCAGTTGGTCCGGGGTCGGTGAAGCTTTCTTT.

This clone was seen only a few times. The chain carries TRBV7-9 and TRBJ2-7; the D is unclear. V was trimmed by 2 bases and J by 2 bases, leaving 10 bases between them. This CDR3 region has 14 residues. Germline assignment: CDR1 SEHNR and CDR2 FQNEAQ (reference sequence). The CDR3: CASSLPRNPYEQYF. CDR3 bases: TGTGCCAGCAGCTTACCCAGGAATCCCTACGAGCAGTACTTC.

The CDR3 DNA reads TGTGCCAGCAGTCCTTACATACGACAGGGCGTCTATGGCTACACCTTC. The encoded protein is CASSPYIRQGVYGYTF. The V call is TRBV28, the J call TRBJ1-2, with TRBD1 matching over 7 bases. Looked up from germline, CDR1 is MDHEN and CDR2 is SYDVKM. This CDR3 comprises 16 residues. The J segment lost 4 bases and the V segment lost 5 bases, leaving 13 bases of the junction unmatched.

V and J are TRBV25-1 and TRBJ1-2; TRBD1 might be the D (5 bases). Per germline, CDR1 MGHDK and CDR2 SYGVNS. The CDR3 spans 14 residues. With 7 bases removed from V and 7 bases from J, the gap between germline ends came to 19 bases. CDR3 coding DNA: TGTGCCAGCACCCATAGGGGAACCACGTCTGGCTACACCTTC. This sequence encodes CASTHRGTTSGYTF.

The chain recombines TRBV27 with TRBJ1-2, with a tentative D call TRBD1 (5 bases). Trimming pared 5 bases from V and 4 bases from J, leaving 14 bases between. Germline values: CDR1 MNHEY, CDR2 SMNVEV (reference sequence). CDR3 size: 14 residues. In DNA, the CDR3 is TGTGCCAGCAGTGGAACGGGGGTGAGCTATGGCTACACCTTC. As protein: CASSGTGVSYGYTF.

This clone was seen more than once but under ten times. At the DNA level, this CDR3 is encoded by other sequences in the same sample as well. The chain employs TRBV28 and TRBJ2-7; D call uncertain. Germline V gene data show CDR1 as MDHEN and CDR2 as SYDVKM. V lost 3 bases, J lost 4 bases, and 4 bases lay in between. The CDR3 consists of 11 residues. CDR3 bases: TGTGCCAGCAGTTTGGGTTACGAGCAGTACTTC. Amino acid sequence: CASSLGYEQYF.

The rearrangement joins TRBV4-1 to TRBJ2-2; the D is unclear. The CDR3 covers 15 residues. Germline lookup yields CDR1 MGHRA and CDR2 YSYEKL. The V end lost 3 bases, the J end lost 5 bases, and 13 bases lay between the germline ends. The CDR3 reads CASSHNRKETGELFF. Here the CDR3 DNA reads TGCGCCAGCAGCCATAATCGAAAGGAAACCGGGGAGCTGTTTTTT.

The CDR3 spells CASSSPEAGGTEAFF. The CDR3 nucleotides read TGTGCCAGCAGCTCCCCGGAGGCAGGGGGCACTGAAGCTTTCTTT. V usage is TRBV7-9 and J usage is TRBJ1-1; TRBD1 matches 7 bases. V was clipped by 4 bases and J by 4 bases; unmatched bases: 9. The CDR3 contains 15 residues. The V gene's germline CDR1 is SEHNR and CDR2 FQNEAQ (reference sequence).

This chain connects TRBV14 to TRBJ2-3; 7 bases line up with TRBD2. In germline, CDR1 is SGHDN, CDR2 FVKESK. The CDR3 loop spans 19 amino acids. J gave up 7 bases and V 1 base, and 20 bases lay outside the gene matches. The CDR3: CASSQVRGRAKYGPYTQYF. The CDR3 coding sequence is TGTGCCAGCAGCCAAGTCCGCGGGAGAGCCAAATACGGTCCGTATACGCAGTATTTT.

The CDR3 DNA reads as TGTGCCAGCAGGGGGGTGTTTAGCAATCAGCCCCAGCATTTT. Translating gives CASRGVFSNQPQHF. V usage is TRBV6-1 and J usage is TRBJ1-5; possible D gene TRBD1, 5 bases. This CDR3 spans 14 amino acids. The ends were cut back, 6 bases at V and 0 bases at J, with 9 bases in the middle. Germline V CDR1 and CDR2: MNHNS, SASEGT.

Concerning this clone itself: This CDR3 is also generated by other DNA sequences in the sample. This chain connects TRBV11-2 to TRBJ2-7; 12 positions agree with TRBD1. Per the germline V gene, CDR1 is SGHAT and CDR2 is FQNNGV. CDR3 length: 15 amino acids. The ends lost 3 bases at V and 3 bases at J; junction bases unmatched: 3. CDR3 region: CASSLGTGGFYEQYF. The CDR3 bases are TGTGCCAGCAGCTTGGGGACAGGGGGCTTCTACGAGCAGTACTTC.

This clone was seen a single time. J is TRBJ1-6 and V is TRBV27, with D uncertain. Trimming took off 1 base at V and 9 bases at J, with 10 bases between the two ends. Germline CDR1 MNHEY, CDR2 SMNVEV (reference sequence). The CDR3 consists of 14 residues. Here the CDR3 reads CASSLLLAFSPLHF. CDR3 nucleotide sequence: TGTGCCAGCAGTTTATTGTTAGCTTTTTCACCCCTCCACTTT.